One and the same sample provided the 4 T cell receptor beta chains below, sequenced in a study of beta chain features in type 1 diabetes. General study points: Moderate but significant shortening of TCRB CDR3s was recorded in all four CD4+ subsets from Type 1 diabetes patients.

As every portion of the isolated RNA was reverse transcribed, the sequencing read expressed TCRB transcripts. TCRdb's table, derived via immunoSEQ multiplex PCR, lists solely in-frame clones and lacks some. The profile covers 400,000 or so clones, with 9.6% appearing a single time and about 0.64% taken by the ten largest. No antigen has been assigned to these receptors. Sequencing was done on a sample of central memory CD4+ T cells from blood. These receptors were obtained from a man in his thirties or forties with type 1 diabetes.

V usage is TRBV6-6 and J usage is TRBJ1-2, with D possibly matching TRBD1 (5 bases). Germline loops: CDR1 MNHNY, CDR2 SVGAGI (reference sequence). The length of the CDR3 is 16 residues. Trimming pared 6 bases from V and 3 bases from J, leaving 20 bases between. The CDR3 sequence is CASSRGIPGTDYGYTF. For the CDR3, the DNA is TGTGCCAGCAGCCGTGGGATCCCCGGGACGGACTATGGCTACACCTTC.

This clone was observed many times. The rearrangement joins TRBV2 to TRBJ2-1; D may be TRBD1 or TRBD2 (5 bases each). The CDR3 sequence is 15 residues long. Germline V gives CDR1 SNHLY, CDR2 FYNNEI. V was pared by 1 base and J by 9 bases, with 16 bases between. Here the CDR3 reads CASSEGDVGVREQFF. The CDR3 DNA reads as TGTGCCAGCAGTGAAGGCGACGTGGGGGTACGTGAGCAGTTCTTC.

This chain connects TRBV19 to TRBJ2-7; D remains unclear. Germline CDR1 LNHDA, CDR2 SQIVND (reference sequence). The CDR3 extends over 13 amino acids. The V gene lost 6 bases and the J gene lost 1 base, with 10 bases spanning the gap. The CDR3 DNA reads as TGTGCCAGTAGCTCGATAGGTTCCTACGAGCAGTACTTC. Translating gives CASSSIGSYEQYF. Looking up the rest from reference TRBV19 and TRBJ2-7 gives the full variable domain: DGGITQSPKYLFRKEGQNVTLSCEQNLNHDAMYWYRQDPGQGLRLIYYSQIVNDFQKGDIAEGYSVSREKKESFPLTVTSAQKNPTAFYLCASSSIGSYEQYFGPGTRLTVT.

This clone showed up just a few times. V and J are TRBV18 and TRBJ1-5; D remains unclear. Germline V CDR1 and CDR2: KGHSH, LQKENI. V gave up 4 bases and J gave up 3 bases, with 7 bases separating them. The length of the CDR3 is 13 residues. CDR3 residues: CASSQDLNQPQHF. The CDR3 nucleotides read TGTGCCAGCTCACAGGACCTCAATCAGCCCCAGCATTTT.